A single sample gave rise to the 27 T cell receptor beta chains below, sequenced in a study of blood T cell repertoires in COVID-19. TCRdb's copy holds only in-frame clones and misses some; the assay was immunoSEQ multiplex PCR. The sample lists 150,000 or so clones, approximately 74% occurring once. The sample taken for sequencing was peripheral blood. The source of these receptors is a woman of 80 years or more with acute or convalescent COVID-19.

The rearrangement joins TRBV7-2 to TRBJ1-4; 9 bases line up with TRBD1. The V segment lost 5 bases and the J segment 8 bases; nucleotides outside the gene matches: 9. Germline V gene lookup returns CDR1 SGHTA and CDR2 FQGNSA. The CDR3 length is 15 residues. The CDR3 DNA sequence: TGTGCCAGCAGCAAATTCACAGGGGGCTACGAAAAACTGTTTTTT. Translated, it gives CASSKFTGGYEKLFF.

The genes are TRBV15 and TRBJ1-4; 7 nucleotides line up with TRBD1. The CDR3 is 15 residues long. The ends lost 0 bases at V and 3 bases at J; junction bases unmatched: 1. Germline values: CDR1 LNHNV, CDR2 YYDKDF (reference sequence). CDR3: CATSRDTGANEKLFF. CDR3 in DNA: TGTGCCACCAGCAGAGACACAGGGGCTAATGAAAAACTGTTTTTT.

CDR3 nucleotide sequence: TGTGCCAGCAGCAAACAGGGGACGCGACAGCCCCAGCATTTT. Amino acid sequence: CASSKQGTRQPQHF. This chain links TRBV28 with TRBJ1-5; 7 nucleotides agree with TRBD1. Germline loops: CDR1 MDHEN, CDR2 SYDVKM. This CDR3 is built from 14 residues. Trimming took 6 bases from V and 7 from J; bases not matched to a gene: 9. Drawing the rest from reference TRBV28 and TRBJ1-5, the complete variable domain is DVKVTQSSRYLVKRTGEKVFLECVQDMDHENMFWYRQDPGLGLRLIYFSYDVKMKEKGDIPEGYSVSREKKERFSLILESASTNQTSMYLCASSKQGTRQPQHFGDGTRLSIL.

This chain links TRBV11-2 with TRBJ2-7, with a tentative D call TRBD1 (7 bases). The CDR3 is 14 amino acids. The ends were cut back, 5 bases at V and 6 bases at J, with 17 bases in the middle. Germline V CDR1 and CDR2: SGHAT, FQNNGV. The CDR3 reads CASSIDRAAGEQYF. Here the CDR3 DNA reads TGTGCCAGCAGCATCGACAGGGCAGCGGGCGAGCAGTACTTC.

V is TRBV5-1 and J is TRBJ2-6, with a tentative D call TRBD1 (5 bases). Germline loops: CDR1 SGHRS, CDR2 YFSETQ. The CDR3 runs 14 residues. The germline V and J ends were trimmed by 4 bases and 4 bases, with 9 bases remaining between them. The CDR3: CASSQGAGANVLTF. CDR3 in DNA: TGCGCCAGCAGCCAGGGCGCGGGGGCCAACGTCCTGACTTTC.

This sequence joins TRBV5-1 and TRBJ1-3; perhaps TRBD1 as D (5 bases). This CDR3 has 15 residues. CDR1 and CDR2 (germline): SGHRS, YFSETQ. V lost 4 bases and J lost 4, with 15 bases in between. CDR3: CASSPQAGIGNTIYF. CDR3 sequence (DNA): TGCGCCAGCAGCCCCCAAGCAGGGATCGGAAACACCATATATTTT. Complete variable domain (other parts from reference TRBV5-1 and TRBJ1-3): KAGVTQTPRYLIKTRGQQVTLSCSPISGHRSVSWYQQTPGQGLQFLFEYFSETQRNKGNFPGRFSGRQFSNSRSEMNVSTLELGDSALYLCASSPQAGIGNTIYFGEGSWLTVV.

This chain links TRBV11-2 with TRBJ2-2, with 9 bases lining up with TRBD2. The germline gives CDR1 SGHAT, CDR2 FQNNGV. CDR3 length: 15 residues. With 6 bases clipped from V and 1 base from J, the junction kept 3 bases outside the gene matches. The CDR3 loop is CASSRSGGNTGELFF. In DNA, the CDR3 is TGTGCCAGCAGTCGTAGCGGGGGGAACACCGGGGAGCTGTTTTTT. The variable domain in full, completed from reference TRBV11-2 and TRBJ2-2, reads EAGVAQSPRYKIIEKRQSVAFWCNPISGHATLYWYQQILGQGPKLLIQFQNNGVVDDSQLPKDRFSAERLKGVDSTLKIQPAKLEDSAVYLCASSRSGGNTGELFFGEGSRLTVL.

This sequence joins TRBV5-6 and TRBJ1-2; a possible D gene is TRBD1 (5 bases). This CDR3 is built from 14 residues. V shed 4 bases and J shed 3 bases, with 13 bases lying between them. Germline V gene data show CDR1 as SGHDT and CDR2 as YYEEEE. The CDR3 protein is CASSPWPGDYGYTF. CDR3 sequence (DNA): TGTGCCAGCAGCCCCTGGCCGGGGGACTATGGCTACACCTTC.

The V gene is TRBV18, the J gene TRBJ1-4; 10 bases align to TRBD1. After removal of 3 bases from V and 2 bases from J, the junction contained 9 bases not matched to a gene. Germline V CDR1 and CDR2: KGHSH, LQKENI. There are 18 residues in the CDR3. DNA for the CDR3: TGTGCCAGCTCACCTTTAAGGACAGGGGGAACGACTAATGAAAAACTGTTTTTT. This gives the protein CASSPLRTGGTTNEKLFF.

CDR3 residues: CASSDSLSSYNSPLHF. The CDR3 DNA follows: TGTGCCAGCAGTGATTCCCTTAGCTCCTATAATTCACCCCTCCACTTT. The rearrangement links TRBV2 to TRBJ1-6; no reliable D call. Per the germline V gene, CDR1 is SNHLY and CDR2 is FYNNEI. Trimming stripped 3 bases from V and 0 bases from J, with 9 bases between. There are 16 residues in the CDR3.

The chain joins TRBV6-5 to TRBJ2-7, with a weak D call TRBD2 (5 bases). CDR1 is MNHEY, CDR2 SVGAGI, per germline. Trimming stripped 11 bases from V and 0 bases from J, with 11 bases between. This CDR3 spans 12 amino acids. The CDR3 loop is CASEGSSYEQYF. CDR3 nucleotides: TGTGCCTCGGAAGGGAGCTCCTACGAGCAGTACTTC.

The chain couples TRBV19 to TRBJ1-4, with D tentatively TRBD1 (6 bases). The CDR3 runs 13 residues. Germline V lookup: CDR1 LNHDA, CDR2 SQIVND (reference sequence). Trimming shortened V by 4 bases and J by 9 bases, and 12 bases separated the two germline ends. As DNA, the CDR3 is TGTGCCAGTAGTACCACAGGGATTCAAAAACTGTTTTTT. Translation: CASSTTGIQKLFF.

The rearrangement uses TRBV19 and TRBJ2-5, with D possibly being TRBD2 (6 bases). The CDR3 has 14 residues. Germline lookup yields CDR1 LNHDA and CDR2 SQIVND (reference sequence). The V gene lost 3 bases and the J gene lost 4 bases, with 12 bases spanning the gap. CDR3 sequence: CASSIMEGGETQYF. The CDR3 region has the DNA TGTGCCAGTAGTATTATGGAGGGCGGAGAGACCCAGTACTTC.

The chain combines TRBV7-2 with TRBJ1-3; D ambiguous. Per germline, CDR1 SGHTA and CDR2 FQGNSA. CDR3 length: 13 amino acids. Trimming shortened V by 3 bases and J by 6 bases, and 9 bases separated the two germline ends. The CDR3 loop reads CASSLPGANTIYF. Written as DNA, the CDR3 is TGTGCCAGCAGCTTGCCAGGTGCAAACACCATATATTTT.

The chain links TRBV28 to TRBJ1-1; no clear D gene. Looked up from germline, CDR1 is MDHEN and CDR2 is SYDVKM. The CDR3 loop spans 14 amino acids. Trimming took 5 bases from V and 0 from J, leaving 10 bases between them. CDR3 sequence: CASSDWPLNTEAFF. Written as DNA, the CDR3 is TGTGCCAGCAGTGACTGGCCACTGAACACTGAAGCTTTCTTT.

The chain has TRBV27 and TRBJ2-1; TRBD2 agrees at 10 bases. Germline-derived CDR1 and CDR2 are MNHEY and SMNVEV (reference sequence). The CDR3 covers 16 residues. V shed 9 bases, J shed 4 bases, and the junction held 12 bases outside the gene matches. Here the CDR3 reads CASILLAGGSYNEQFF. CDR3 sequence (DNA): TGTGCCAGTATACTTTTAGCGGGGGGCTCGTACAATGAGCAGTTCTTC.

The rearrangement joins TRBV4-1 to TRBJ2-3; D remains unclear. The V and J ends lost 3 bases and 3 bases respectively, with 22 bases between them. CDR3 length: 18 amino acids. Germline CDR1 is MGHRA and CDR2 is YSYEKL. The CDR3 DNA is TGCGCCAGCAGCCAGACCCAAAGTATTAGCTTGCTTACAGATACGCAGTATTTT. Protein product: CASSQTQSISLLTDTQYF.

This clone appeared once. The V call is TRBV10-2, the J call TRBJ2-4; 8 bases are a match to TRBD1. Germline V CDR1 and CDR2: WSHSY, SAAADI. The J segment lost 8 bases and the V segment lost 5 bases, leaving 5 bases of the junction unmatched. This CDR3 is 13 amino acids long. The CDR3 region is CASSLGQGDIQYF. CDR3 bases: TGCGCCAGCAGTCTAGGACAGGGAGACATTCAGTACTTC.

The chain employs TRBV6-1 and TRBJ1-5; maybe TRBD1 (5 bases). Germline assignment: CDR1 MNHNS and CDR2 SASEGT. CDR3 length: 20 amino acids. V was cut by 3 bases and J by 0 bases, with 24 bases left in between. CDR3 loop: CASSDIFGRAGRSSNQPQHF. CDR3 in DNA: TGTGCCAGCAGTGATATCTTCGGGAGGGCAGGGCGGTCTAGCAATCAGCCCCAGCATTTT.

The rearrangement uses TRBV6-5 and TRBJ1-2; D unresolved. Trimming removed 2 bases from V and 0 bases from J, with 7 bases in between. This CDR3 is built from 14 residues. Germline V gene data show CDR1 as MNHEY and CDR2 as SVGAGI. As DNA, the CDR3 is TGTGCCAGCAGTTACGGCCATACTAACTATGGCTACACCTTC. Protein: CASSYGHTNYGYTF.

J is TRBJ2-1 and V is TRBV4-2, with 8 bases fitting TRBD2. The germline V gene encodes CDR1 LGHNA and CDR2 YNFKEQ. V lost 5 bases, J lost 6 bases, and 9 bases stayed unmatched. This CDR3 region has 15 residues. CDR3 in amino acids: CASSTPGLVLNEQFF. CDR3 bases: TGTGCCAGCAGCACTCCGGGACTAGTGCTCAATGAGCAGTTCTTC.

Only a few counts were recorded for this clone. For the CDR3, the DNA is TGTGCCAGCCCCCCCGACAGGGCAAACACCGGGGAGCTGTTTTTT. Residues: CASPPDRANTGELFF. The chain recombines TRBV19 with TRBJ2-2, with 7 bases aligning to TRBD1. The germline V gene encodes CDR1 LNHDA and CDR2 SQIVND (reference sequence). J was trimmed by 2 bases and V by 9 bases; bases with no gene match: 9. The CDR3 has 15 amino acids.

The chain joins TRBV18 to TRBJ1-4, with D possibly matching TRBD1 (6 bases). In germline, CDR1 is KGHSH, CDR2 LQKENI. The V and J ends lost 0 bases and 7 bases respectively, with 12 bases between them. The CDR3 is made up of 15 amino acids. CDR3 sequence: CASSPPGQITEKLFF. As DNA, the CDR3 is TGTGCCAGCTCACCACCCGGACAGATTACTGAAAAACTGTTTTTT.

The chain carries TRBV5-6 and TRBJ1-2, with no clear D. The length of the CDR3 is 14 residues. Germline loops: CDR1 SGHDT, CDR2 YYEEEE. Trimming took off 6 bases at V and 4 bases at J, with 16 bases between the two ends. The CDR3 protein is CASTPGGIRYGYTF. The DNA of the CDR3 is TGTGCCAGCACCCCGGGAGGGATCCGCTATGGCTACACCTTC.

The gene calls are TRBV28 and TRBJ1-5; D is unclear. The V gene lost 4 bases and the J gene lost 0 bases, with 13 bases spanning the gap. The CDR3 has 16 residues. Per germline, CDR1 MDHEN and CDR2 SYDVKM. For the CDR3, the DNA is TGTGCCAGCAGTTCCGTTTATACTATTAGCAATCAGCCCCAGCATTTT. The encoded protein is CASSSVYTISNQPQHF.

CDR3 protein: CAISETSGRETQYF. The CDR3 nucleotides read TGTGCCATCAGTGAGACTAGCGGGAGGGAGACCCAGTACTTC. This chain joins TRBV10-3 and TRBJ2-5, with 12 bases matching TRBD2. Germline V gene sequence: CDR1 ENHRY, CDR2 SYGVKD. This CDR3 is built from 14 residues. V lost 2 bases and J lost 5; bases outside the gene matches: 0.

The chain employs TRBV6-4 and TRBJ1-2; TRBD1 aligns across 10 bases. Trimming took 7 bases from V and 7 from J; bases not matched to a gene: 6. The germline V gene has CDR1 MRHNA and CDR2 SNTAGT. The CDR3 loop spans 13 amino acids. CDR3 sequence: CASNPGQGFGYTF. CDR3 DNA: TGTGCCAGCAATCCGGGACAGGGGTTTGGCTACACCTTC.